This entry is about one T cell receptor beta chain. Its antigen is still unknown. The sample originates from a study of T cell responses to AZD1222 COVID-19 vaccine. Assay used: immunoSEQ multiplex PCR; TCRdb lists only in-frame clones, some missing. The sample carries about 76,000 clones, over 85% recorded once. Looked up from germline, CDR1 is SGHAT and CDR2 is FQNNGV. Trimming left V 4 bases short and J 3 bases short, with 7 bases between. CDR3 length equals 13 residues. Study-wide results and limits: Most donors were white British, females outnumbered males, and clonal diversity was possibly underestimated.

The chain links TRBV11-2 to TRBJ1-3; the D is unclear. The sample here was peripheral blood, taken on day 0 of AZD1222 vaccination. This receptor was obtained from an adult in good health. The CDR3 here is CASSSPNGNTIYF. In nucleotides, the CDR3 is TGTGCCAGCAGCTCTCCGAATGGAAACACCATATATTTT.